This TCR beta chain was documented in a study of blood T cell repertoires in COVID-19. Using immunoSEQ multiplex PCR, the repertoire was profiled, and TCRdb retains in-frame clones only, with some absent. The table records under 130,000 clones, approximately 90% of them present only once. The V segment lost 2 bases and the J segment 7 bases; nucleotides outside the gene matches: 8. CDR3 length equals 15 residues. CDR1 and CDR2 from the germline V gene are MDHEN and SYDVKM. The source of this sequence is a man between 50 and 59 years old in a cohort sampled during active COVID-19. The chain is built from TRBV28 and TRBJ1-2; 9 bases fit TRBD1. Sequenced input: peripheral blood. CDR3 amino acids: CASSLQPGQGGGYTF. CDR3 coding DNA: TGTGCCAGCAGTTTACAGCCGGGACAGGGCGGTGGCTACACCTTC.